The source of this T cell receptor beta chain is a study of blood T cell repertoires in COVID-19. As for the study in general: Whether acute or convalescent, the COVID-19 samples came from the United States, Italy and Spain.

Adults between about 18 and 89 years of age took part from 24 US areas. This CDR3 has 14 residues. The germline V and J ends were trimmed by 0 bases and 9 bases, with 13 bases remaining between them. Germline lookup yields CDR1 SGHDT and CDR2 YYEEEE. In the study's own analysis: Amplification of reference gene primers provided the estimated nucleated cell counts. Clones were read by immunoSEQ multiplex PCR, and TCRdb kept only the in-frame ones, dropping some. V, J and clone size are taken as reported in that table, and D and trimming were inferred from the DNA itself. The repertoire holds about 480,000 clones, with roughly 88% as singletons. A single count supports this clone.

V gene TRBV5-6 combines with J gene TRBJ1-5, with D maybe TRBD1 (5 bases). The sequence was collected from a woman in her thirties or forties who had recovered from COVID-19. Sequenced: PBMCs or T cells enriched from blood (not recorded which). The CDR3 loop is CASSLGRDEPPQHF. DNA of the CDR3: TGTGCCAGCAGCTTGGGCAGGGATGAGCCGCCCCAGCATTTT.